These 27 T cell receptor beta chains share one sample of origin, sequenced in a study of glioma-infiltrating T cells after dendritic cell vaccination. The method was immunoSEQ multiplex PCR; TCRdb's version includes in-frame clones alone and lacks a portion of them. The repertoire has about 82,000 clones, about 90% of them found once; the top ten carry approximately 3%. The source material was blood, sampled before dendritic cell vaccination. The receptor set was obtained from a human donor with glioblastoma.

With regard to this clone: A read error may account for a junction end that differs from germline. The J gene is TRBJ2-5, the V gene TRBV7-7; D remains ambiguous. This CDR3 is 13 amino acids long. Per the germline V gene, CDR1 is SSHAT and CDR2 is FNYEAQ (reference sequence). The CDR3 coding sequence is TGTGCTAGCAGCTTAGATCAATTGGAGACCCAGTACTTC. Protein product: CASSLDQLETQYF.

The V call is TRBV28, the J call TRBJ2-3, with TRBD1 as a possible D gene (5 bases). V was cut by 8 bases and J by 5 bases, with 17 bases left in between. Germline loops: CDR1 MDHEN, CDR2 SYDVKM. This CDR3 contains 14 residues. Written as DNA, the CDR3 is TGTGCCAGCCAGGGCTCGGCCTACGAAGATACGCAGTATTTT. It specifies CASQGSAYEDTQYF.

This clone has a single count. V and J are TRBV7-2 and TRBJ1-4; maybe TRBD1 (5 bases). Trimming pared 5 bases from V and 10 bases from J, leaving 20 bases between. Germline-derived CDR1 and CDR2 are SGHTA and FQGNSA. The CDR3 consists of 15 residues. The CDR3 bases are TGTGCCAGCAGCCCCGGGGGATCTTCTGTCCCAAAACTGTTTTTT. Protein: CASSPGGSSVPKLFF.

V usage is TRBV6-5 and J usage is TRBJ1-1; 8 bases are shared with TRBD1. Germline trimming cut 6 bases from V and 4 bases from J; bases unmatched to any gene: 4. Germline V lookup: CDR1 MNHEY, CDR2 SVGAGI. The CDR3 has 13 residues. CDR3 nucleotide sequence: TGTGCCAGCAGCCGGACAGGGCTCACTGAAGCTTTCTTT. It translates to CASSRTGLTEAFF.

V usage is TRBV7-3 and J usage is TRBJ2-3; D may be TRBD2 (6 bases). CDR1 SGHTA and CDR2 FQGTGA come from the germline V gene. The length of the CDR3 is 14 residues. Trimming left V 1 base short and J 4 bases short, with 9 bases between. CDR3 amino acids: CASSLSGTSDTQYF. CDR3 nucleotide sequence: TGTGCCAGCAGCTTAAGCGGGACCTCAGATACGCAGTATTTT. Drawing the rest from reference TRBV7-3 and TRBJ2-3, the complete variable domain is GAGVSQTPSNKVTEKGKYVELRCDPISGHTALYWYRQSLGQGPEFLIYFQGTGAADDSGLPNDRFFAVRPEGSVSTLKIQRTERGDSAVYLCASSLSGTSDTQYFGPGTRLTVL.

The chain recombines TRBV13 with TRBJ1-4; no reliable D call. Germline CDR1 PRHDT, CDR2 FYEKMQ (reference sequence). V was shortened by 5 bases and J by 6 bases, with 13 bases between the two germline ends. The CDR3 has 14 residues. The CDR3 here is CASSQRSSDEKLFF. In DNA form, the CDR3 reads TGTGCCAGCAGCCAGAGGAGTAGTGATGAAAAACTGTTTTTT. The complete variable domain, with remaining parts taken from reference TRBV13 and TRBJ1-4, reads AAGVIQSPRHLIKEKRETATLKCYPIPRHDTVYWYQQGPGQDPQFLISFYEKMQSDKGSIPDRFSAQQFSDYHSELNMSSLELGDSALYFCASSQRSSDEKLFFGSGTQLSVL.

This chain uses TRBV2 with TRBJ2-1; D possibly corresponds to TRBD2 (6 bases). The CDR3 is 15 residues long. Germline assignment: CDR1 SNHLY and CDR2 FYNNEI. Trimming took 6 bases from V and 0 from J, leaving 12 bases between them. The CDR3 protein is CASSIAESSYNEQFF. The CDR3 region has the DNA TGTGCCAGCAGCATAGCGGAGAGCTCCTACAATGAGCAGTTCTTC.

The chain is built from TRBV4-1 and TRBJ1-1; weak D call: TRBD1 (5 bases). V was cut by 4 bases and J by 1 base, with 10 bases left in between. This CDR3 is 14 amino acids long. From germline, CDR1 is MGHRA and CDR2 YSYEKL. The CDR3 DNA follows: TGCGCCAGCAGCCCTACAGGAAAGAACACTGAAGCTTTCTTT. Its translation: CASSPTGKNTEAFF.

The chain combines TRBV20-1 with TRBJ2-5; D is unclear. CDR3 length: 10 residues. Germline V gene sequence: CDR1 DFQATT, CDR2 SNEGSKA (reference sequence). V was cut by 8 bases and J by 5 bases, with 9 bases left in between. The CDR3 spells CSYYGETQYF. The DNA for the CDR3 is TGCAGTTACTACGGGGAGACCCAGTACTTC.

The V and J genes are TRBV5-1 and TRBJ1-2; maybe TRBD1 (5 bases). This CDR3 contains 15 residues. CDR1 and CDR2 from the germline V gene are SGHRS and YFSETQ. The V end lost 4 bases, the J end lost 5 bases, and 18 bases lay between the germline ends. The CDR3, as DNA: TGCGCCAGCAGCGCAGGGACTTCCAATCTTTATGGCTACACCTTC. This codes for CASSAGTSNLYGYTF. The full variable domain, its missing parts supplied by reference TRBV5-1 and TRBJ1-2, is KAGVTQTPRYLIKTRGQQVTLSCSPISGHRSVSWYQQTPGQGLQFLFEYFSETQRNKGNFPGRFSGRQFSNSRSEMNVSTLELGDSALYLCASSAGTSNLYGYTFGSGTRLTVV.

This clone was seen once. The rearrangement joins TRBV5-1 to TRBJ2-7, with 7 positions matching TRBD1. Germline CDR1 reads SGHRS; CDR2 reads YFSETQ. The CDR3 is 14 amino acids. V dropped 0 bases and J dropped 2; count of bases not matched to a gene: 2. The DNA for the CDR3 is TGCGCCAGCAGCTTGGACAGGGGAGCCTACGAGCAGTACTTC. As protein: CASSLDRGAYEQYF.

This rearrangement joins TRBV19 to TRBJ1-3, with D possibly TRBD1 on 6 matching bases. This CDR3 spans 16 amino acids. The V gene's germline CDR1 is LNHDA and CDR2 SQIVND (reference sequence). The V end was cut by 2 bases, the J end by 4 bases, with 15 bases between. The CDR3 region is CASSILGTRVGNTIYF. DNA for the CDR3: TGTGCCAGTAGTATACTTGGGACAAGAGTCGGAAACACCATATATTTT. The variable domain in full, with the rest retrieved from reference TRBV19 and TRBJ1-3, is DGGITQSPKYLFRKEGQNVTLSCEQNLNHDAMYWYRQDPGQGLRLIYYSQIVNDFQKGDIAEGYSVSREKKESFPLTVTSAQKNPTAFYLCASSILGTRVGNTIYFGEGSWLTVV.

J is TRBJ2-7 and V is TRBV7-8, with a tentative D call TRBD1 (6 bases). Trimming removed 4 bases from V and 2 bases from J, with 9 bases in between. The CDR3 contains 13 residues. Germline V lookup: CDR1 SGHVS, CDR2 FQNEAQ. CDR3 loop: CASSSRTAYEQYF. Here the CDR3 DNA reads TGTGCCAGCAGCTCGCGGACAGCCTACGAGCAGTACTTC.

With respect to this clone: A junction boundary mismatches the germline segment, possibly from a read error. In the same sample, other DNA sequences code for this CDR3. The chain recombines TRBV6-6 with TRBJ1-2; tentative D call: TRBD1 (5 bases). Germline V gene data show CDR1 as MNHNY and CDR2 as SVGAGI (reference sequence). The CDR3 length is 14 residues. The CDR3 sequence is CASSFDSPGGGYTF. DNA for the CDR3: TGTGCTAGCAGCTTCGACTCCCCGGGGGGTGGCTACACCTTC.

This chain links TRBV4-2 with TRBJ2-1, with TRBD1 as a possible D gene (6 bases). The CDR3 runs 15 residues. Germline V gene lookup returns CDR1 LGHNA and CDR2 YNFKEQ. V gave up 0 bases and J gave up 4 bases, with 10 bases separating them. This chain's CDR3 is CASSQDLDSYNEQFF. Written as DNA, the CDR3 is TGTGCCAGCAGCCAAGACCTGGACAGTTACAATGAGCAGTTCTTC.

CDR3 amino acids: CASSSVILNSGANVLTF. The CDR3 nucleotides read TGTGCCAGCTCATCGGTCATCCTGAACTCTGGGGCCAACGTCCTGACTTTC. The V gene is TRBV18, the J gene TRBJ2-6; D uncertain. V dropped 5 bases and J dropped 0 bases, with 14 bases sitting between them. The germline CDR1 and CDR2 sequences are KGHSH and LQKENI. CDR3 size: 17 residues.

The chain uses TRBV29-1 and TRBJ2-6; TRBD1 might be the D (5 bases). The V gene's germline CDR1 is SQVTM and CDR2 ANQGSEA. Trimming pared 0 bases from V and 1 base from J, leaving 7 bases between. The CDR3 totals 15 residues. CDR3 in amino acids: CSVEERGSGANVLTF. CDR3 in DNA: TGCAGCGTTGAAGAAAGGGGATCTGGGGCCAACGTCCTGACTTTC.

The J gene is TRBJ2-5, the V gene TRBV11-2; 7 bases line up with TRBD2. The CDR3 length is 15 residues. CDR1 and CDR2 from the germline V gene are SGHAT and FQNNGV. Germline trimming cut 6 bases from V and 0 bases from J; bases unmatched to any gene: 7. The CDR3 DNA follows: TGTGCCAGCAGTCCACTACTAGCGAACCAAGAGACCCAGTACTTC. Translated: CASSPLLANQETQYF.

This clone came up once. The V and J genes are TRBV13 and TRBJ2-1, with 9 positions matching TRBD2. Germline V gene sequence: CDR1 PRHDT, CDR2 FYEKMQ (reference sequence). V was pared by 5 bases and J by 8 bases, with 13 bases of the junction left unmatched. The CDR3 runs 16 residues. The CDR3 is CASSPLAGARFDEQFF. The CDR3 DNA sequence: TGTGCCAGCAGCCCCTTAGCGGGAGCCCGTTTCGATGAGCAGTTCTTC.

V and J are TRBV5-1 and TRBJ1-5; perhaps TRBD1 as D (6 bases). Germline V gene data show CDR1 as SGHRS and CDR2 as YFSETQ. Between the trimmed V and J ends, which lost 4 bases and 4 bases, there was a span of 15 bases. CDR3 length equals 15 residues. DNA for the CDR3: TGCGCCAGCAGCCTAAGGGGGGGGTCAAATCAGCCCCAGCATTTT. Amino acid sequence: CASSLRGGSNQPQHF.

This clone was seen just once. The chain joins TRBV18 to TRBJ2-3, with D tentatively TRBD1 (6 bases). Trimming left V 5 bases short and J 4 bases short, with 19 bases between. Germline V lookup: CDR1 KGHSH, CDR2 LQKENI. The CDR3 runs 16 residues. This CDR3 is CASSTGQGRGPDTQYF. The CDR3 DNA follows: TGTGCCAGCTCAACTGGTCAGGGGAGAGGGCCAGATACGCAGTATTTT.

This chain links TRBV5-1 with TRBJ1-1, with D perhaps matching TRBD1 (5 bases). The V and J ends lost 0 bases and 5 bases respectively, with 14 bases between them. The CDR3 spans 15 residues. CDR1 and CDR2 (germline): SGHRS, YFSETQ. The CDR3 is CASSLEPQGMTEAFF. CDR3 nucleotide sequence: TGCGCCAGCAGCTTGGAACCGCAGGGTATGACTGAAGCTTTCTTT.

The chain is built from TRBV6-1 and TRBJ1-5; 7 positions match TRBD1. This CDR3 contains 13 residues. Trimming at V came to 4 bases and at J to 6 bases, leaving 3 bases not matched to a gene. Germline CDR1 and CDR2: MNHNS and SASEGT. The CDR3 sequence is CASSVTGVQPQHF. CDR3 nucleotides: TGTGCCAGCAGTGTTACAGGGGTTCAGCCCCAGCATTTT.

This sequence joins TRBV11-2 and TRBJ1-4; TRBD1 agrees at 8 bases. CDR3 length: 15 residues. V gave up 5 bases and J gave up 8 bases; unmatched junction bases: 10. Germline-derived CDR1 and CDR2 are SGHAT and FQNNGV. This chain's CDR3 is CASSTPQGVVEKLFF. CDR3 in DNA: TGTGCCAGCAGCACTCCACAGGGGGTCGTGGAAAAACTGTTTTTT.

The chain employs TRBV6-5 and TRBJ2-1, with D hard to call. This CDR3 is 13 amino acids long. Germline V gene lookup returns CDR1 MNHEY and CDR2 SVGAGI. Between the trimmed V and J ends, which lost 0 bases and 12 bases, there was a span of 12 bases. Here the CDR3 reads CASSYSTLAAQFF. In DNA, the CDR3 is TGTGCCAGCAGTTACTCGACTCTGGCGGCGCAGTTCTTC.

The V call is TRBV7-9, the J call TRBJ2-1; 14 nucleotides match TRBD2. CDR1 is SEHNR, CDR2 FQNEAQ, per germline (reference sequence). The ends lost 5 bases at V and 6 bases at J; junction bases unmatched: 9. The CDR3 consists of 17 residues. CDR3: CASSLIRGLAGVNEQFF. The CDR3 nucleotides read TGTGCCAGCAGCCTAATAAGGGGACTAGCGGGAGTCAATGAGCAGTTCTTC.

V and J are TRBV6-4 and TRBJ2-3; 12 bases are a match to TRBD2. The CDR3 is made up of 15 amino acids. V lost 4 bases, J lost 1 base, and 0 bases stayed unmatched. CDR1 and CDR2 from the germline V gene are MRHNA and SNTAGT. The CDR3 sequence is CASSGTSGGTDTQYF. Here the CDR3 DNA reads TGTGCCAGCAGTGGGACTAGCGGGGGCACAGATACGCAGTATTTT.